The rows below give T cell receptor beta chains drawn from one sample of a study of blood T cell repertoires in COVID-19. This table comes from immunoSEQ multiplex PCR, and its TCRdb copy is limited to in-frame clones, with some not included. The sample shows roughly 200,000 clones, roughly four fifths of them seen only once. The sequencing input was peripheral blood. The receptor set was obtained from a man in his forties or fifties who had recovered from COVID-19. The CDR3 runs from the conserved cysteine through the conserved F or W. Fields, in order: V gene, D gene, J gene, clone size, CDR3 DNA, CDR3 protein. The D gene is left open where the match is weak. Not every row has a clone size; where given, it reads once, few, many or a size class.

TRBV27,.,TRBJ2-7,.,TGTGCCAGCAGTTTAGGCGGTTTCAGCGAGCAGTACTTC,CASSLGGFSEQYF
TRBV18,TRBD2,TRBJ2-7,.,TGTGCCAGCTCACCGGGACTAGCGGGATCTTACGAGCAGTACTTC,CASSPGLAGSYEQYF
TRBV5-1,.,TRBJ2-1,.,TGCGCCAGCAGCATACGCCAGGGCGCTAGTGAGCAGTTCTTC,CASSIRQGASEQFF
TRBV6-1,TRBD1,TRBJ1-2,few,TGTGCCAGCAGTGAAGCGCGGGGGACAGGGTATGGCTACACCTTC,CASSEARGTGYGYTF
TRBV24-1,.,TRBJ2-1,.,TGTGCCACCAGTGATCGGGGGAGCTCCTACAATGAGCAGTTCTTC,CATSDRGSSYNEQFF
TRBV7-2,.,TRBJ2-7,.,TGTGCCTGCGGGGATCCCGATTCCGGTTACGAGCAGTACTTC,CACGDPDSGYEQYF
TRBV5-1,.,TRBJ1-1,.,TGCGCCAGCAGCTTGGATTCAGGAATCACTGAAGCTTTCTTT,CASSLDSGITEAFF
TRBV7-8,TRBD1,TRBJ2-2,.,TGTGCCAGCAGGGACCGGGACAGGGAAACCGGGGAGCTGTTTTTT,CASRDRDRETGELFF
TRBV7-6,.,TRBJ2-4,.,TGTGCCAGCAGCTTAATTGAGGGCCCGGGAGCCAAAAACATTCAGTACTTC,CASSLIEGPGAKNIQYF
TRBV29-1,.,TRBJ1-5,.,TGCAGCGTTGCCCTCGGCCTCCGGGATCAGCCCCAGCATTTT,CSVALGLRDQPQHF
TRBV7-8,TRBD2,TRBJ2-5,.,TGTGCCAGCAGCTTAACACGGGAGGGCCGGGAGACCCAGTACTTC,CASSLTREGRETQYF
TRBV5-1,TRBD2,TRBJ2-7,.,TGCGCCAGCAGCACCACTAGCGGGAGCTACGAGCAGTACTTC,CASSTTSGSYEQYF
TRBV2,TRBD1,TRBJ2-7,.,TGTGCCAGCAGTGGCATGAGTGACAGGGGCCCCTACGAGCAGTACTTC,CASSGMSDRGPYEQYF
TRBV7-8,.,TRBJ2-7,.,TGTGCCAGCAGCTCGAGGACAAAAAACTCCTACGAGCAGTACTTC,CASSSRTKNSYEQYF
TRBV30,.,TRBJ1-1,.,TGTGCCTGGAGTAGTCAGGAGAACACTGAAGCTTTCTTT,CAWSSQENTEAFF
TRBV29-1,.,TRBJ1-2,.,TGCAGCGTTGATCGAGGTAATAACTATGGCTACACCTTC,CSVDRGNNYGYTF
TRBV28,TRBD1,TRBJ2-1,.,TGTGCCAGCAGTTTCGAAGGACAGGGCTACAATGAGCAGTTCTTC,CASSFEGQGYNEQFF
TRBV6-5,.,TRBJ2-1,.,TGTGCCAGCAGTTTAAACGGGGACAATGAGCAGTTCTTC,CASSLNGDNEQFF
TRBV7-2,TRBD2,TRBJ2-4,.,TGTGCCAGCAGCTTAGCGTCCAGCGGGAGGGTCAACATTCAGTACTTC,CASSLASSGRVNIQYF
TRBV3-1/TRBV3-2,TRBD2,TRBJ2-5,.,TGTGCCAGCAGCCATGTTTCTAGCGGGAGAGAAGAGACCCAGTACTTC,CASSHVSSGREETQYF
TRBV5-6,.,TRBJ1-4,.,TGTGCCAGCAGCGTCATTGCAACTAATGAAAAACTGTTTTTT,CASSVIATNEKLFF
TRBV13,.,TRBJ2-1,.,TGTGCCAGCAGCTTAGCAGTAGCGTTCTACAATGAGCAGTTCTTC,CASSLAVAFYNEQFF
TRBV29-1,TRBD1,TRBJ2-1,.,TGCAGCGCCCTCGGGGACAGGGGGTTCGATGAGCAGTTCTTC,CSALGDRGFDEQFF
TRBV7-2,TRBD1,TRBJ1-1,.,TGTGCCAGCAGCTTAAATCGACAGGGATTGAATACTGAAGCTTTCTTT,CASSLNRQGLNTEAFF
TRBV10-3,.,TRBJ2-1,.,TGTGCCATCAGTGAGTCCCAAAATCAGCGCGAGCAGTTCTTC,CAISESQNQREQFF
TRBV6-5,TRBD1,TRBJ2-7,.,TGTGCCAGCAGTCCAGAACCCGGGACAGCCTACGAGCAGTACTTC,CASSPEPGTAYEQYF
TRBV9,.,TRBJ2-3,.,TGTGCCAGCAGCGTAGGGGTAGGGGCGTTCACAGATACGCAGTATTTT,CASSVGVGAFTDTQYF
TRBV9,TRBD1,TRBJ1-1,.,TGTGCCAGCAGCGTTAAGACAGGGACTGAAGCTTTCTTT,CASSVKTGTEAFF
TRBV3-1/TRBV3-2,.,TRBJ1-4,.,TGTGCCAGCAGCCACGGACGGGAGTCAAAACTGTTTTTT,CASSHGRESKLFF
TRBV5-1,TRBD2,TRBJ2-5,.,TGCGCCAGCAGCCCGGGAGGGCCAGGGGAGACCCAGTACTTC,CASSPGGPGETQYF
TRBV4-1,.,TRBJ2-1,.,TGCGCCAGCAGCCAAGATTGGGCTGCGGAGCAGTTCTTC,CASSQDWAAEQFF
TRBV2,.,TRBJ1-2,.,TGTGCCAGCAGTGAAAGGCGGAGACAGTCATATGGCTACACCTTC,CASSERRRQSYGYTF
TRBV24-1,TRBD1,TRBJ2-5,.,TGTGCCACCAGTGACTCCCCCCACCGGGGACAGAGGGAGACCCAGTACTTC,CATSDSPHRGQRETQYF
TRBV6-2/TRBV6-3,TRBD2,TRBJ2-2,few,TGTGCCAGCAGTTGGACTAGGAGTAACACCGGGGAGCTGTTTTTT,CASSWTRSNTGELFF
TRBV5-1,TRBD2,TRBJ2-1,once,TGCGCCAGCAGCTCCGGACTAGCTAAAGCTTTCGGTGAGCAGTTCTTC,CASSSGLAKAFGEQFF
TRBV7-3,.,TRBJ2-2,.,TGTGCCAGCAGCTTAACGTTATCTAACACCGGGGAGCTGTTTTTT,CASSLTLSNTGELFF
TRBV7-2,TRBD2,TRBJ2-1,.,TGTGCCAGCAGCTTAGCGCTCGGGGGGAACTACAATGAGCAGTTCTTC,CASSLALGGNYNEQFF